The sequence of this T cell receptor (beta chain) was determined in a study of T cells in Graves' hyperthyroidism and ophthalmopathy (dated by TCRdb to between 2018 and 2020). A note on the overall study: A discovery cohort of about a hundred patients, about 43 with Graves' ophthalmopathy and 57 with stable Graves' hyperthyroidism, was used to find distinguishing TCR V-J signatures. An independent validation cohort of some 18 hyperthyroidism patients and some 15 patients who later progressed to ophthalmopathy tested prospective prediction of ophthalmopathy. The approximately 95 discovery patients were divided at random into training and test sets in a 7:3 ratio. Thyroid tissue and blood T-cell repertoires from six Graves' hyperthyroidism patients were also compared in the study. After blood sampling, hyperthyroidism patients were treated with methimazole at a starting dose of 30 mg daily, and ophthalmopathy patients were treated with high-dose intravenous methylprednisolone. TCR Vbeta CDR3 sequencing of 130 to 150 peripheral blood samples (approximately 44 ophthalmopathy, approximately 80 hyperthyroidism and roughly 17 progressor patients) is reported in the paper. Overall study results and their limits: No statistical method was used to set the sample size in advance, and investigators knew the group allocation. A model built on a 13 V-J signature distinguished ophthalmopathy from stable hyperthyroidism, reaching about 88% sensitivity and 81.08% specificity in cross-validation and 80%/75% in testing. During validation, the model predicted progression to ophthalmopathy a median of approximately six months ahead of onset, with around 71% sensitivity and 72.22% specificity. Most expanded thyroid clonotypes (frequency above 0.001) were also detected in blood, a finding suggesting that blood repertoires may reflect thyroid immune responses.

Graves' hyperthyroidism was defined as stable when no progression to ophthalmopathy occurred over 18 months of follow-up. Hyperthyroidism patients were newly diagnosed, with disease duration under 2 months, and aged 18 to 65 years. Any patient with an uncontrolled infection, another autoimmune disease, pregnancy or lactation was excluded. Diagnoses were based on clinical symptoms, serum thyroxine and TRAb, thyroid ultrasound and orbital computed tomography. Total RNA was extracted with Trizol reagent, and quality was checked on an Agilent 2100 Bioanalyzer. This clonotype was seen repeatedly, ten times or more. Its antigen target is currently unknown. Base qualities are not recorded, but no much larger clone differs from it by a single base. TCR beta CDR3 regions were amplified from RNA transcripts. The first round of RT-PCR for the TCR CDR3 was performed with the HTBI primer set and the Qiagen OneStep RT-PCR kit. A second multiplex PCR round built the libraries, followed by size selection and purification. Sequencing of the libraries was done on an Illumina HiSeq2000 using paired-end 100 bp reads. On the authors' methods: SOAPnuke was used to process the raw data, throwing out any read that contained adapters or uncalled bases, had a mean Phred below 15, or lacked an exact constant-primer or identifier match. COPE v1.2.5 was used to merge high-quality paired reads, and clonotypes were defined as unique nucleotide sequences. MiTCR v1.1 was used to align the clonotypes against IMGT TRBV, TRBD and TRBJ reference segments. Only V-J combinations with frequency above 0.0001, covering 99% to 99.2% of repertoires, were analysed. The TCS score was defined as F50 (clonal expansion) divided by E x V (chaos), with BLOSUM62-based TCRdist calculated between CDR3 peptides within each V-J. Welch's t-statistics and random forest reduced fewer than 550 V-J features to fewer than 15, which were used in a naive Bayes classifier (R e1071). TCRdb trimmed the raw reads at Q25, called clones with MiXCR and kept productive beta chains. Every entry covers one CDR3 protein and lists the most common genes and DNA from its rows. None of the V and J calls come from the authors' own analysis; TCRdb made them. A total of roughly 580,000 distinct CDR3 sequences appear in this sample, 35% to 55% of them only once. The ten largest clonotypes hold approximately 8.2% of the sample.

Material for sequencing was peripheral blood or thyroid tissue (not recorded which). The receptor was derived from a woman aged 18-29 years with Graves' hyperthyroidism. Donor details come from another sample of the same person, matched by shared clones.

The CDR3 loop reads CASSGPAHSYEQYF. In nucleotides, the sequence is TGTGCCAGCAGTGGCCCTGCACACTCCTACGAGCAGTACTTC. The rearranged segments are TRBV2 and TRBJ2-7, with no D gene named confidently. From the cysteine up to the phenylalanine, the CDR3 has a length of 14 residues. Only CDR3 DNA is held: 42 bases, read in frame from base 1. CDR1 and CDR2 were assigned from the germline V gene as SNHLY and FYNNEI. V drops 4 bases and J drops 0 bases, leaving 10 bases in between. The CDR3, completed at both ends by the reference TRBV2 and TRBJ2-7 genes, gives the full variable domain EPEVTQTPSHQVTQMGQEVILRCVPISNHLYFYWYRQILGQKVEFLVSFYNNEISEKSEIFDDQFSVERPDGSNFTLKIRSTKLEDSAMYFCASSGPAHSYEQYFGPGTRLTVT.